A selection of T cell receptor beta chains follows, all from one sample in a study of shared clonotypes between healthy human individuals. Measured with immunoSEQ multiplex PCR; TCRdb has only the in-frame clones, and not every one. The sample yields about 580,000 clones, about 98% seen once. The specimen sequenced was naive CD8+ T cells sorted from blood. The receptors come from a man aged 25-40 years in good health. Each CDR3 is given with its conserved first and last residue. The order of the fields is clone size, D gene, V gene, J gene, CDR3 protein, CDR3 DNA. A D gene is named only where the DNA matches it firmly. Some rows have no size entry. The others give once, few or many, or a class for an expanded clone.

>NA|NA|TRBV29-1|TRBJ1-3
CSVAHVGAGNTIYF
TGCAGCGTTGCCCACGTAGGGGCCGGAAACACCATATATTTT
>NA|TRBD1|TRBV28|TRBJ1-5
CASTRDRASNQPQHF
TGTGCCAGCACCAGGGACAGGGCGAGCAATCAGCCCCAGCATTTT
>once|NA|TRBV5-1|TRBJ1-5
CASSLTGQLNQPQHF
TGCGCCAGCAGCTTGACCGGACAGCTCAATCAGCCCCAGCATTTT
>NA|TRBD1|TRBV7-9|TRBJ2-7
CASSLVGTGLYEQYF
TGTGCCAGCAGCTTAGTCGGGACAGGGCTCTACGAGCAGTACTTC
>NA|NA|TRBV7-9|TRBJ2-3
CASSLPVRTDTQYF
TGTGCCAGCAGCTTACCAGTACGCACAGATACGCAGTATTTT
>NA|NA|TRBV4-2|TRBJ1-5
CASSQGARERQPQHF
TGTGCCAGCAGCCAAGGGGCCAGGGAAAGACAGCCCCAGCATTTT
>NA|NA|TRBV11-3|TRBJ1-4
CASSPKQKSATNEKLFF
TGTGCCAGCAGCCCGAAACAGAAATCTGCAACTAATGAAAAACTGTTTTTT
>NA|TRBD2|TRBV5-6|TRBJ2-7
CASSLPSGMSYEQYF
TGTGCCAGCAGCTTGCCTAGCGGGATGTCCTACGAGCAGTACTTC
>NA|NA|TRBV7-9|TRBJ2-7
CASSFAYEQYF
TGTGCCAGCAGCTTCGCCTACGAGCAGTACTTC
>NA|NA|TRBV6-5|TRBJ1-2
CASRPTAPVTYGYTF
TGTGCCAGCAGACCCACAGCCCCGGTCACCTATGGCTACACCTTC
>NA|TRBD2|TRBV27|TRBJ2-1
CASSFMSGAGDEQFF
TGTGCCAGCAGTTTTATGAGCGGGGCGGGGGATGAGCAGTTCTTC
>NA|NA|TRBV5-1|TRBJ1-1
CASSLGTEAFF
TGCGCCAGCAGCCTGGGGACTGAAGCTTTCTTT
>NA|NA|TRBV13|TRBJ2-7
CASSRGQSYEQYF
TGTGCCAGCAGCCGCGGACAGAGCTACGAGCAGTACTTC
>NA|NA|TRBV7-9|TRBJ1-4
CASSSGNEKLFF
TGTGCCAGCAGTTCCGGAAATGAAAAACTGTTTTTT